Each of the 27 T cell receptor beta chains below was sequenced from the same sample in a study of T cell changes during pregnancy in multiple sclerosis. Generated by immunoSEQ multiplex PCR, the TCRdb table keeps only in-frame clones and is missing some. The sample holds 55,000 to 65,000 clones, roughly nine tenths seen once. The sample in question was peripheral blood, obtained in the first trimester of pregnancy. All receptors come from a female donor in good health, enrolled as a control in a pregnancy study.

This rearrangement joins TRBV10-3 to TRBJ1-5, with D possibly being TRBD1 (6 bases). The V end lost 0 bases, the J end lost 3 bases, and 9 bases lay between the germline ends. This CDR3 region has 15 residues. In germline, CDR1 is ENHRY, CDR2 SYGVKD. The CDR3 protein is CAISESQGSNQPQHF. The CDR3 region has the DNA TGTGCCATCAGTGAGTCCCAGGGGTCCAATCAGCCCCAGCATTTT.

J is TRBJ2-7 and V is TRBV11-2, with 10 bases fitting TRBD1. The CDR3 length is 16 residues. The germline V gene encodes CDR1 SGHAT and CDR2 FQNNGV. The trim removed 0 bases at V and 2 bases at J, leaving 4 bases unmatched. The CDR3 region has the DNA TGTGCCAGCAGCTTAGATTTCGGACAGGGGGCCTACGAGCAGTACTTC. Amino acids: CASSLDFGQGAYEQYF.

V and J are TRBV5-4 and TRBJ1-2; 9 bases line up with TRBD1. The CDR3 consists of 14 residues. V shed 4 bases and J 7 bases; nucleotides not matched to a gene: 8. Germline loops: CDR1 SGHNT, CDR2 YYREEE (reference sequence). The CDR3 loop is CASSPGTGIGGYTF. CDR3 nucleotide sequence: TGTGCCAGCAGCCCAGGGACAGGGATAGGTGGCTACACCTTC.

This chain links TRBV5-1 with TRBJ1-2; D gene uncertain. Germline V lookup: CDR1 SGHRS, CDR2 YFSETQ. With 0 bases removed from V and 4 bases from J, the gap between germline ends came to 7 bases. This CDR3 contains 13 residues. CDR3 in DNA: TGCGCCAGCAGCTTGGACAACGCCTATGGCTACACCTTC. Protein product: CASSLDNAYGYTF. Full variable domain (rest looked up from reference TRBV5-1 and TRBJ1-2): KAGVTQTPRYLIKTRGQQVTLSCSPISGHRSVSWYQQTPGQGLQFLFEYFSETQRNKGNFPGRFSGRQFSNSRSEMNVSTLELGDSALYLCASSLDNAYGYTFGSGTRLTVV.

The CDR3 nucleotides read TGTGCCAGCAGTTACGGGAGCTCTGGGGCCAACGTCCTGACTTTC. As protein: CASSYGSSGANVLTF. This chain uses TRBV6-6 with TRBJ2-6; possibly TRBD2 for D (5 bases). The CDR3 runs 15 residues. Germline CDR1 reads MNHNY; CDR2 reads SVGAGI (reference sequence). The ends were cut back, 2 bases at V and 0 bases at J, with 5 bases in the middle.

The chain employs TRBV9 and TRBJ1-2; 8 bases fit TRBD1. The V segment lost 3 bases and the J segment 3 bases; nucleotides outside the gene matches: 10. CDR3 length: 16 residues. From germline, CDR1 is SGDLS and CDR2 YYNGEE. The DNA for the CDR3 is TGTGCCAGCAGCGGGAACTTGGGACAGGTTTACTATGGCTACACCTTC. Protein sequence: CASSGNLGQVYYGYTF.

The gene calls are TRBV21-1 and TRBJ1-1. TRBV21-1 represents a pseudogene. The CDR3 consists of 17 residues. The CDR3 loop is CASSHRFRPGNPTEAFF. The CDR3 DNA follows: TGTGCCAGCAGCCATCGGTTCAGGCCCGGGAACCCCACTGAAGCTTTCTTT.

The chain has TRBV4-1 and TRBJ1-2; tentative D call: TRBD1 (6 bases). Germline V CDR1 and CDR2: MGHRA, YSYEKL. V was pared by 3 bases and J by 8 bases, with 22 bases between. CDR3 length: 16 amino acids. CDR3 in amino acids: CASSQSSASRGGGYTF. CDR3 coding DNA: TGCGCCAGCAGCCAGTCATCTGCCTCCCGAGGGGGAGGCTACACCTTC.

V and J are TRBV28 and TRBJ1-2; 10 bases map to TRBD1. J gave up 3 bases and V 5 bases, and 12 bases lay outside the gene matches. CDR1 MDHEN and CDR2 SYDVKM come from the germline V gene. The CDR3 has 17 amino acids. The CDR3 reads CASSPTGTGDGDYGYTF. The CDR3 DNA sequence: TGTGCCAGCAGTCCAACTGGGACAGGGGACGGCGACTATGGCTACACCTTC.

The chain combines TRBV4-3 with TRBJ1-5; D is uncertain. The germline V and J ends were trimmed by 0 bases and 0 bases, with 9 bases remaining between them. CDR1 is LGHNA, CDR2 YSLEER, per germline. The length of the CDR3 is 16 residues. CDR3 in amino acids: CASSQESHSSNQPQHF. The CDR3, as DNA: TGCGCCAGCAGCCAAGAGTCCCATTCTAGCAATCAGCCCCAGCATTTT.

This clone has just a few counts. This chain joins TRBV6-5 and TRBJ2-7; D may be TRBD1 (5 bases). V was cut by 0 bases and J by 3 bases, with 15 bases left in between. CDR1 and CDR2 from the germline V gene are MNHEY and SVGAGI. The CDR3 has 16 amino acids. The CDR3 is CASSYSRSRQNYEQYF. CDR3 bases: TGTGCCAGCAGTTACTCTCGGAGTAGACAGAACTACGAGCAGTACTTC.

The chain combines TRBV16 with TRBJ1-5; 12 bases map to TRBD1. V shed 0 bases, J shed 7 bases, and the junction held 7 bases outside the gene matches. The CDR3 contains 17 residues. Germline V lookup: CDR1 KGHSY, CDR2 FQNENV. CDR3 nucleotides: TGTGCCAGCAGCCAATCGGAGGGGACAGGGGGCTGGCAGCCCCAGCATTTT. Its translation is CASSQSEGTGGWQPQHF.

This chain links TRBV9 with TRBJ1-2; 8 nucleotides align to TRBD1. The CDR3 is 14 amino acids. V shed 2 bases, J shed 7 bases, and the junction held 7 bases outside the gene matches. Germline-derived CDR1 and CDR2 are SGDLS and YYNGEE. CDR3 nucleotides: TGTGCCAGCAGCGTCTCGACAGGGGTACGTGGCTACACCTTC. Its translation: CASSVSTGVRGYTF. Supplemented by reference TRBV9 and TRBJ1-2, the full variable domain reads DSGVTQTPKHLITATGQRVTLRCSPRSGDLSVYWYQQSLDQGLQFLIQYYNGEERAKGNILERFSAQQFPDLHSELNLSSLELGDSALYFCASSVSTGVRGYTFGSGTRLTVV.

The DNA for the CDR3 is TGTGCCAGCAGCTTAAGAGGCTACGAGCAGTACTTC. This encodes CASSLRGYEQYF. The gene calls are TRBV11-3 and TRBJ2-7, with no clear D. CDR1 and CDR2 (germline): SGHNT, YENEEA. Trimming pared 2 bases from V and 3 bases from J, leaving 5 bases between. The CDR3 has 12 residues.

The rearrangement uses TRBV30 and TRBJ2-1; D call uncertain. Germline V lookup: CDR1 GTSNPN, CDR2 SVGIG (reference sequence). This CDR3 contains 14 residues. V was shortened by 2 bases and J by 0 bases, with 8 bases between the two germline ends. CDR3 sequence (DNA): TGTGCCTGGAGTACGGGTAGCTCCTACAATGAGCAGTTCTTC. It codes for CAWSTGSSYNEQFF.

V gene TRBV7-3 combines with J gene TRBJ2-1; no firm D call. Germline lookup yields CDR1 SGHTA and CDR2 FQGTGA. V was trimmed by 5 bases and J by 0 bases, leaving 11 bases between them. The CDR3 runs to 15 residues. The CDR3 DNA is TGTGCCAGCAGCGATGACTCGAGCTCCTACAATGAGCAGTTCTTC. Encoded protein: CASSDDSSSYNEQFF.

About this clone: At one end, the junction sequence differs from germline, possibly due to a read error. The rearrangement joins TRBV4-3 to TRBJ2-1, with 13 bases fitting TRBD2. This CDR3 comprises 20 residues. The germline CDR1 and CDR2 sequences are LGHNA and YSLEER. The CDR3 protein is CASSQESLAGGKGLYNEQFF. The DNA of the CDR3 is TGCGCCAGCAGTCAAGAATCACTAGCGGGGGGGAAGGGTTTATACAATGAGCAGTTCTTC.

The chain combines TRBV4-2 with TRBJ2-4; weak D call: TRBD2 (6 bases). Germline V gene lookup returns CDR1 LGHNA and CDR2 YNFKEQ. Trimming stripped 4 bases from V and 0 bases from J, with 13 bases between. CDR3 size: 16 residues. CDR3 protein: CASSPLGGIAKNIQYF. The CDR3 DNA reads as TGTGCCAGCAGCCCCCTGGGCGGGATAGCCAAAAACATTCAGTACTTC.

This sequence joins TRBV28 and TRBJ1-2; D is unclear. The V gene lost 3 bases and the J gene lost 8 bases, with 13 bases spanning the gap. The CDR3 spans 13 residues. Germline V gene sequence: CDR1 MDHEN, CDR2 SYDVKM. In DNA, the CDR3 is TGTGCCAGCAGTTTCTTCAGCTCCGGGGGCTACACCTTC. It codes for CASSFFSSGGYTF.

The chain uses TRBV18 and TRBJ1-2, with 7 bases aligning to TRBD1. Germline CDR1 and CDR2: KGHSH and LQKENI. The V segment lost 5 bases and the J segment 2 bases; nucleotides outside the gene matches: 5. The CDR3 runs 14 residues. CDR3 DNA sequence: TGTGCCAGCTCATCGTTACAGGGGAACTATGGCTACACCTTC. This gives the protein CASSSLQGNYGYTF.

The V call is TRBV10-3, the J call TRBJ2-3; TRBD1 agrees at 8 bases. Germline values: CDR1 ENHRY, CDR2 SYGVKD. CDR3 length equals 17 residues. J gave up 2 bases and V 0 bases, and 7 bases lay outside the gene matches. The CDR3 sequence is CAISESFGQGITDTQYF. CDR3 nucleotide sequence: TGTGCCATCAGTGAGTCGTTCGGACAGGGCATCACAGATACGCAGTATTTT.

The CDR3 sequence is CASSPGDTQYF. CDR3 nucleotides: TGTGCCAGCTCACCCGGTGATACGCAGTATTTT. The chain links TRBV18 to TRBJ2-3; D uncertain. Looked up from germline, CDR1 is KGHSH and CDR2 is LQKENI. This CDR3 contains 11 residues. Deletions cut 3 bases from V and 6 bases from J, with 4 bases between.

The chain couples TRBV7-3 to TRBJ2-2, with D maybe TRBD1 (7 bases). CDR1 SGHTA and CDR2 FQGTGA come from the germline V gene. V was pared by 3 bases and J by 4 bases, with 12 bases between. The CDR3 contains 15 residues. The CDR3 sequence is CASSFGTAGTGELFF. DNA for the CDR3: TGTGCCAGCAGCTTCGGGACAGCGGGCACCGGGGAGCTGTTTTTT.

The chain is built from TRBV6-1 and TRBJ1-2, with D unclear. Germline CDR1 reads MNHNS; CDR2 reads SASEGT. This CDR3 has 14 residues. The germline V and J ends were trimmed by 3 bases and 8 bases, with 16 bases remaining between them. The CDR3 bases are TGTGCCAGCAGTGAGCGCTCCATCTCTCCGGGCTACACCTTC. Its protein is CASSERSISPGYTF.

The V and J genes are TRBV11-3 and TRBJ2-5; 7 nucleotides align to TRBD1. Germline CDR1 SGHNT, CDR2 YENEEA. The trim removed 5 bases at V and 0 bases at J, leaving 6 bases unmatched. CDR3 length: 15 residues. Here the CDR3 reads CASSPGTAYQETQYF. For the CDR3, the DNA is TGTGCCAGCAGCCCTGGGACAGCGTACCAAGAGACCCAGTACTTC.

This clone was picked up one time. The V and J genes are TRBV10-3 and TRBJ1-2; 11 bases fit TRBD1. The CDR3 length is 14 residues. With 3 bases clipped from V and 6 bases from J, the junction kept 3 bases outside the gene matches. The germline CDR1 and CDR2 sequences are ENHRY and SYGVKD. The CDR3 is CAISDTDRGHGYTF. The DNA for the CDR3 is TGTGCCATCAGTGATACGGACAGGGGGCATGGCTACACCTTC.

J is TRBJ2-1 and V is TRBV29-1, with 13 positions matching TRBD2. CDR1 and CDR2 from the germline V gene are SQVTM and ANQGSEA. The trim removed 5 bases at V and 0 bases at J, leaving 10 bases unmatched. The CDR3 consists of 18 residues. CDR3: CSVLGGTSGIRSYNEQFF. CDR3 sequence (DNA): TGCAGCGTTCTGGGGGGGACTAGCGGGATTCGCTCCTACAATGAGCAGTTCTTC.